This entry is about one T cell receptor (beta chain). Its target is not known. Assay used: immunoSEQ multiplex PCR; TCRdb lists only in-frame clones, some missing. The table shows about 48,000 clones, with about 89% occurring only once. The record originates from a study of T cell responses to AZD1222 COVID-19 vaccine. CDR1 and CDR2 (germline): SGHTS, YDEGEE. With 4 bases clipped from V and 4 bases from J, the junction kept 9 bases outside the gene matches. The CDR3 contains 15 residues. Notes on the study in general: Spike-specific TCR breadth and depth were elevated following two AZD1222 doses.

The sample in question was peripheral blood, obtained 28 days after the second AZD1222 dose. The TCR originated in an adult who received the AZD1222 COVID-19 vaccine. The V gene is TRBV5-8, the J gene TRBJ2-3, with TRBD2 identical over 7 bases. In DNA, the CDR3 is TGTGCCAGCAGCATTGGCGCGGGAGTGGCAGATACGCAGTATTTT. It yields the protein CASSIGAGVADTQYF.